Listed here is a single T cell receptor beta chain. This specimen belongs to a study of control samples from healthy donors and cancer patients. The data were produced by immunoSEQ multiplex PCR, yet TCRdb's version contains in-frame clones alone and is incomplete. The sample consists of some 140,000 clones, approximately 92% of them appearing once. Trimming cost V 8 bases and J 0 bases, with 8 bases left between them. The CDR3 is made up of 13 amino acids. Germline V gene data show CDR1 as SNHLY and CDR2 as FYNNEI. The genes are TRBV2 and TRBJ1-5, with a tentative D call TRBD1 (5 bases). The material sequenced was blood. The receptor's source is a man aged 25-45 years in good health. In DNA, the CDR3 is TGTGCCAGCGCCAGGGTTAGCAATCAGCCCCAGCATTTT. Its translation: CASARVSNQPQHF. The variable domain in full, with the rest retrieved from reference TRBV2 and TRBJ1-5, is EPEVTQTPSHQVTQMGQEVILRCVPISNHLYFYWYRQILGQKVEFLVSFYNNEISEKSEIFDDQFSVERPDGSNFTLKIRSTKLEDSAMYFCASARVSNQPQHFGDGTRLSIL.